Described below is a single TCR beta chain sequence and its context. This clone was found once. This receptor's antigen is unknown. Base qualities are not recorded, but no much larger clone differs from it by a single base. The CDR3 covers 13 residues, taking in both the cysteine and the phenylalanine. The retained sequence is limited to the CDR3, 39 bases, with the frame set at the first base. CDR1 and CDR2 are read off the germline V gene as KGHSH and LQKENI. Trimming takes 5 bases from V and 4 bases from J, and the germline ends sit 9 bases apart. The donors were healthy, HIV-negative adults who had no recently reported acute infections or vaccinations. Every donor was a Caucasian adult residing in Nashville, Tennessee, USA. CD4+ T cells were enriched through magnetic negative selection, after which naive cells were positively selected on CD45RA and the remaining negative fraction served as the memory subset. Blood was obtained by leukapheresis, after which PBMCs were separated by Ficoll-Histopaque density gradient centrifugation and cryopreserved in liquid nitrogen vapor phase. Purity and quantity of every magnetically sorted T cell population were checked by analytical flow cytometry. Genomic DNA was isolated from each sorted fraction and quantified by UV absorbance on a Nanodrop 2000c.

This record comes from a study of shared clonotypes between healthy human individuals (dated by TCRdb to about 2020). Regarding the research as a whole: The cohort included three men and two women between 18 and 49 years of age. For each donor, CD4 naive and CD4 memory were each given three plates, CD8 naive was given two plates, and CD8 memory was given one plate. Blood TCR repertoires of 5 or 6 healthy adults were deeply sequenced to estimate repertoire size and the extent of clonotype sharing between individuals. To increase sequencing depth and limit assay-specific biases, TCR repertoire library preparation and sequencing were carried out by different laboratories using diverse techniques. Each donor's leukapheresis produced roughly between about 0.9 and 9.5 billion PBMCs. Paper-wide results and their limitations: Even with the large sequencing depth, rarefaction of the sorted-subset datasets indicated that sequencing was incomplete. Larger estimated clonotype richness was generally found for naive subsets than for memory subsets. Sampling was restricted to blood, and TCR repertoires in tissue are likely to differ from TCR repertoires in blood. Pairwise subsampling led to the expectation that sequencing depth would affect the degree of clonotype sharing among donors. Compared with non-shared clonotypes, the clonotypes found in all four sorted-subset donors had higher generation probabilities. Approximately 5% of naive CD4, 3.5% of naive CD8, roughly 2.4% of memory CD4, and over 0.35% of memory CD8 clonotypes were shared across a few donors. The small number of donors limited the genetic and exposure-history diversity represented.

Using the deep immunoSEQ assay, multiplex PCR amplified TCR CDR3 regions from genomic DNA. Genomic DNA extracted from each cell subset was distributed evenly over all wells of several immunoSEQ 96-well plates, and each plate served as one replicate. Each replicate PCR for sorted subsets received about 0.2 ug genomic DNA, equal to tens of thousands of T cell genomes. Purified libraries were measured with a Qubit 3.0 fluorometer, size-checked on a Bioanalyzer 2100, and measured again with the KAPA Library Quantification kit. Every immunoSEQ 96-well plate was sequenced on a dedicated single-read 150-cycle Illumina NextSeq 550 flow cell. Per the original workflow: Because only junctional sequences without quality scores were contained in the immunoSEQ output, filtering matching that applied to full-length reads could not be performed. To assign V/J genes and CDR3, sequences were annotated using PyIR, a Python wrapper for IgBLAST v1.9, with IMGT germline references. Reads were filtered out if the reads had weak V/J assignments (E-value above 1e-6), no CDR3, stop codons, out-of-frame junctions, or ambiguous translated residues. V3J clonotypes were defined as sequences sharing an identical inferred V gene, J gene, and CDR3 amino acid sequence. To compute the percentage overlap between repertoires, the number of shared unique clonotypes was divided by the size of the smaller repertoire. Repertoire richness was assessed with RTK rarefaction, the Chao1 estimator, and Recon v2.1 estimates of unobserved clonotypes. Generation probabilities for all TCRbeta clonotypes obtained by the gDNA method from several donors were computed using OLGA. Not all clones reach the TCRdb copy of this immuneACCESS table, which keeps in-frame sequences only. Checked studies attribute under half of the gap to unresolved V genes and leave the rest unexplained. The DNA gave D and trimming, while V, J and clone size come from that table. The sample records 1.4 million or so clones, just under 99% of which are singletons. The ten largest clones take up approximately 0.38% of the sample.

This sequence uses TRBV18 and TRBJ1-3; the D gene is perhaps TRBD1, from 5 matching bases. Source material: naive CD4+ T cells sorted from blood. Interpreted using the paper, the cell subset or site label stands for: CD45RA+ positively selected. This TCR was sampled from a man aged 25 to 45 in good health. For the CDR3, the sequence is CASSSRTGNTIYF. The bases are TGTGCCAGCTCATCCCGGACAGGAAACACCATATATTTT.